The next 15 T cell receptor beta chains were all read from a single sample in a study of cytomegalovirus exposure and HLA in healthy donors (dated 2017 in TCRdb). Library preparation was by the immunoSEQ multiplex PCR assay. TCRdb mirrors the immuneACCESS table, restricted to in-frame sequences. Some clones are absent from its copies; in checked studies, under half trace to an unresolved V gene, and the reason for the others is unknown. In all, the sample holds 250,000 to 350,000 clones, and approximately 86% of those were seen once. Over 0.9% of the sample is taken by the ten largest. Input material: PBMCs. These receptors were obtained from a man in his thirties or forties in good health and CMV-seronegative.

The chain couples TRBV4-3 to TRBJ2-1; 8 bases are shared with TRBD2. J lost 3 bases, V lost 3 bases, and 10 bases had no gene match. The CDR3 contains 17 residues. Germline assignment: CDR1 LGHNA and CDR2 YSLEER. The CDR3 nucleotides are TGCGCCAGCAGCCAGAACATTCCGGGACTAGTCTACAATGAGCAGTTCTTC. This codes for CASSQNIPGLVYNEQFF.

V usage is TRBV19 and J usage is TRBJ2-1; 7 bases are shared with TRBD2. Germline V lookup: CDR1 LNHDA, CDR2 SQIVND (reference sequence). The J segment lost 2 bases and the V segment lost 4 bases, leaving 5 bases of the junction unmatched. CDR3 length: 15 residues. The DNA of the CDR3 is TGTGCCAGTAGTACCTTTAGCGGGCCCTACAATGAGCAGTTCTTC. Translating gives CASSTFSGPYNEQFF.

The chain uses TRBV18 and TRBJ2-5, with a weak D call TRBD1 (6 bases). Germline loops: CDR1 KGHSH, CDR2 LQKENI. The V and J ends lost 0 bases and 5 bases respectively, with 10 bases between them. The CDR3 consists of 14 residues. In nucleotides, the CDR3 is TGTGCCAGCTCACCACCAGTACAGGGTGAGACCCAGTACTTC. Its protein is CASSPPVQGETQYF.

The chain recombines TRBV27 with TRBJ2-1, with D perhaps matching TRBD1 (6 bases). Looked up from germline, CDR1 is MNHEY and CDR2 is SMNVEV (reference sequence). The CDR3 contains 15 residues. V lost 5 bases and J 3 bases, leaving 14 bases between the germline ends. DNA for the CDR3: TGTGCCAGCAGTCCGGGGCTAGGGGGCTACAATGAGCAGTTCTTC. Translating gives CASSPGLGGYNEQFF.

J is TRBJ1-2 and V is TRBV6-5; D is ambiguous. The V gene lost 0 bases and the J gene lost 5 bases, with 4 bases spanning the gap. This CDR3 region has 12 residues. Germline CDR1 MNHEY, CDR2 SVGAGI. The CDR3 loop is CASSYSGYGYTF. The CDR3, as DNA: TGTGCCAGCAGTTACTCCGGTTATGGCTACACCTTC.

The chain uses TRBV5-1 and TRBJ2-5; the D is unclear. V was shortened by 0 bases and J by 2 bases, with 8 bases between the two germline ends. The CDR3 is made up of 14 amino acids. The germline CDR1 and CDR2 sequences are SGHRS and YFSETQ. The CDR3 sequence is CASSLGQQQETQYF. The DNA for the CDR3 is TGCGCCAGCAGCTTGGGCCAACAACAAGAGACCCAGTACTTC.

The chain uses TRBV13 and TRBJ1-2; D is possibly TRBD1 (6 bases). With 5 bases removed from V and 6 bases from J, the gap between germline ends came to 22 bases. This CDR3 spans 16 amino acids. In germline, CDR1 is PRHDT, CDR2 FYEKMQ (reference sequence). The DNA for the CDR3 is TGTGCCAGCAGCGATCTAGTCTCGAAGGGGGTCGATGGCTACACCTTC. This encodes CASSDLVSKGVDGYTF.

The V gene is TRBV5-1, the J gene TRBJ1-1, with D possibly being TRBD1 (5 bases). The germline V gene encodes CDR1 SGHRS and CDR2 YFSETQ. The CDR3 runs to 15 residues. Trimming shortened V by 4 bases and J by 3 bases, and 16 bases separated the two germline ends. The CDR3 protein is CASSLQLGGDTEAFF. As DNA, the CDR3 is TGCGCCAGCAGCCTCCAATTGGGGGGGGACACTGAAGCTTTCTTT.

The sample holds a few counts of this clone. V is TRBV27 and J is TRBJ2-7; weak D call: TRBD2 (5 bases). The V end was cut by 3 bases, the J end by 7 bases, with 16 bases between. The CDR3 runs to 14 residues. The germline gives CDR1 MNHEY, CDR2 SMNVEV (reference sequence). The CDR3 DNA reads TGTGCCAGCAGTTTTGAAAGCGACCCGGGGGAGCAGTACTTC. Translated, it gives CASSFESDPGEQYF.

This clone was counted a single time. This rearrangement joins TRBV5-1 to TRBJ2-1; 11 bases agree with TRBD2. The CDR3 totals 15 residues. The V segment lost 3 bases and the J segment 5 bases; nucleotides outside the gene matches: 4. CDR1 SGHRS and CDR2 YFSETQ come from the germline V gene. The CDR3 DNA reads TGCGCCAGCAGCTCCCGACTAGCGGGGAACAATGAGCAGTTCTTC. Amino acid sequence: CASSSRLAGNNEQFF.

The chain uses TRBV5-1 and TRBJ2-5; 7 bases line up with TRBD1. V dropped 4 bases and J dropped 2; count of bases not matched to a gene: 8. The germline V gene has CDR1 SGHRS and CDR2 YFSETQ. The length of the CDR3 is 15 residues. CDR3 sequence reads: CASSTLDRKQETQYF. CDR3 nucleotides: TGCGCCAGCAGCACCCTGGACAGGAAGCAAGAGACCCAGTACTTC.

The rearrangement joins TRBV11-3 to TRBJ2-5, with no clear D. Germline lookup yields CDR1 SGHNT and CDR2 YENEEA. Trimming took 3 bases from V and 3 from J, leaving 8 bases between them. CDR3 length: 13 residues. The CDR3 DNA reads TGTGCCAGCAGCTTTAGCCAGAAAGAGACCCAGTACTTC. Translating it yields CASSFSQKETQYF.

The V gene is TRBV10-3, the J gene TRBJ1-1; D is uncertain. The CDR3 is made up of 14 amino acids. Germline V gene lookup returns CDR1 ENHRY and CDR2 SYGVKD. The germline V and J ends were trimmed by 2 bases and 0 bases, with 7 bases remaining between them. CDR3 region: CAISEGGMNTEAFF. In DNA, the CDR3 is TGTGCCATCAGTGAGGGAGGGATGAACACTGAAGCTTTCTTT.

The chain joins TRBV4-1 to TRBJ1-1; possibly TRBD1 for D (6 bases). The CDR3 totals 14 residues. Trimming shortened V by 2 bases and J by 4 bases, and 11 bases separated the two germline ends. Germline CDR1 is MGHRA and CDR2 is YSYEKL. CDR3 nucleotide sequence: TGCGCCAGCAGCCAACTCAGGGGCAGCACTGAAGCTTTCTTT. Protein product: CASSQLRGSTEAFF.

The CDR3 coding sequence is TGCGCCAGCAGCCAAGTAACCGGGACAGGGGATGGCTACACCTTC. It codes for CASSQVTGTGDGYTF. The rearrangement links TRBV4-1 to TRBJ1-2, with 10 positions matching TRBD1. This CDR3 is 15 amino acids long. Trimming took 1 base from V and 6 from J; bases not matched to a gene: 5. Germline CDR1 reads MGHRA; CDR2 reads YSYEKL.